One and the same sample provided the 30 T cell receptor beta chains below, sequenced in a study of blood T cells in healthy people across ages. A second PCR, run for about 7 to 11 cycles, used a sample-barcoded 5' primer plus a J-beta primer mix. MiXCR, run by TCRdb on the 5' RACE reads, gives a single entry per CDR3 protein. Of 700,000 or so distinct CDR3 sequences in the sample, roughly 20% were seen once. Sequences were obtained from blood. These receptor sequences come from a man in his 70s in good health.

This clonotype came up once. An end of the junction does not agree with germline; a read error may underlie this. The rearrangement uses TRBV7-2 and TRBJ1-4; 7 positions agree with TRBD1. The CDR3 sequence is 15 residues long. Germline loops: CDR1 SGHTA, CDR2 FQGNSA. The chain's CDR3 is CASSSGQRRSEKLSF. The CDR3 DNA is TGTGCCAGCAGCTCGGGACAGCGGAGGTCTGAAAAACTGTCTTTT.

Worth noting for this clonotype: Because the CDR3 is missing its conserved closing phenylalanine or tryptophan, this is likely a read error. The CDR3: CASSPTRTSTDTQYL. The CDR3 coding sequence is TGTGCCAGCAGCCCGACTAGGACTAGCACAGATACGCAGTATCTT. This sequence joins TRBV11-2 and TRBJ2-3, with TRBD2 as a possible D gene (6 bases). With 5 bases removed from V and 0 bases from J, the gap between germline ends came to 12 bases. The CDR3 runs to 15 residues. The germline CDR1 and CDR2 sequences are SGHAT and FQNNGV.

The chain employs TRBV28 and TRBJ1-2; no definite D call. The CDR3 sequence is 14 residues long. The germline V gene encodes CDR1 MDHEN and CDR2 SYDVKM. Trimming took 6 bases from V and 0 from J, leaving 11 bases between them. The CDR3 here is CASSPAAANYGYTF. The CDR3 DNA sequence: TGTGCCAGCAGCCCGGCCGCCGCTAACTATGGCTACACCTTC.

This clonotype was detected only a few times. The chain links TRBV12-3 or TRBV12-4 to TRBJ2-3, with 8 bases that match TRBD1. Losses at the gene ends were 5 bases for V and 5 bases for J; bases not matched to a gene: 6. CDR3 size: 14 residues. As DNA, the CDR3 is TGTGCCAGCAGTCTCAGGGGGCCTCAAGATACGCAGTATTTT. As protein: CASSLRGPQDTQYF.

This clonotype has just a few counts. J is TRBJ2-4 and V is TRBV12-3 or TRBV12-4, with D perhaps matching TRBD1 or TRBD2 (5 bases each). V dropped 3 bases and J dropped 3 bases, with 12 bases sitting between them. The CDR3 is 15 residues long. The CDR3 spells CASSFRDVLKNIQYF. The CDR3 coding sequence is TGTGCCAGCAGTTTCCGGGACGTCCTCAAAAACATTCAGTACTTC.

The chain links TRBV14 to TRBJ1-5; no firm D call. The CDR3 has 13 amino acids. Deletions cut 4 bases from V and 9 bases from J, with 13 bases between. Germline loops: CDR1 SGHDN, CDR2 FVKESK. The CDR3 here is CASSPGLGRPQHF. The CDR3 DNA sequence: TGTGCCAGCAGCCCAGGACTTGGGAGGCCCCAGCATTTT. Variable domain in full (rest from reference TRBV14 and TRBJ1-5): EAGVTQFPSHSVIEKGQTVTLRCDPISGHDNLYWYRRVMGKEIKFLLHFVKESKQDESGMPNNRFLAERTGGTYSTLKVQPAELEDSGVYFCASSPGLGRPQHFGDGTRLSIL.

This chain uses TRBV5-1 with TRBJ2-3; the match to TRBD2 covers 12 bases. This CDR3 spans 16 amino acids. Per the germline V gene, CDR1 is SGHRS and CDR2 is YFSETQ. Trimming cost V 4 bases and J 2 bases; bases outside gene matches: 5. The CDR3 spells CASSERLAGATDTQYF. DNA of the CDR3: TGCGCCAGCAGCGAGAGACTAGCGGGGGCCACAGATACGCAGTATTTT.

This clonotype occurred a few times. This chain connects TRBV12-3 or TRBV12-4 to TRBJ2-1, with 10 bases lining up with TRBD2. The CDR3 runs to 17 residues. Germline trimming cut 0 bases from V and 4 bases from J; bases unmatched to any gene: 6. The CDR3 sequence is CASSLAALAGHYNEQFF. The CDR3 DNA reads as TGTGCCAGCAGTTTAGCGGCACTAGCGGGGCATTACAATGAGCAGTTCTTC.

This clonotype came up a few times. The chain has TRBV20-1 and TRBJ1-2; D is unresolved. Germline assignment: CDR1 DFQATT and CDR2 SNEGSKA (reference sequence). V was trimmed by 2 bases and J by 4 bases, leaving 8 bases between them. The CDR3 sequence is 12 residues long. CDR3 amino acids: CSARLPSYGYTF. The DNA of the CDR3 is TGCAGTGCTAGATTGCCTAGCTATGGCTACACCTTC.

In its sample, this clonotype was seen a few times. This sequence joins TRBV5-1 and TRBJ1-1, with D unclear. The CDR3 runs 15 residues. V was cut by 4 bases and J by 3 bases, with 16 bases left in between. Germline loops: CDR1 SGHRS, CDR2 YFSETQ. CDR3 residues: CASSPRLSGDTEAFF. CDR3 coding DNA: TGCGCCAGCAGCCCCAGACTGTCCGGGGACACTGAAGCTTTCTTT.

The sample holds a few counts of this clonotype. This chain links TRBV5-1 with TRBJ2-2; no definite D call. The CDR3 totals 14 residues. CDR1 and CDR2 (germline): SGHRS, YFSETQ. V was cut by 7 bases and J by 6 bases, with 16 bases left in between. CDR3 bases: TGCGCCAGCCGATCCTCTATTGGGGCCGGGGAGCTGTTTTTT. Its protein is CASRSSIGAGELFF.

This rearrangement joins TRBV12-3 or TRBV12-4 to TRBJ1-4; 9 nucleotides agree with TRBD1. CDR3 length equals 13 residues. J lost 8 bases, V lost 6 bases, and 4 bases had no gene match. The CDR3: CASSLGTGEKLFF. Here the CDR3 DNA reads TGTGCCAGCAGCCTAGGGACAGGGGAAAAACTGTTTTTT.

Notes on this clonotype: An end of the junction does not agree with germline; a read error may underlie this. This sequence joins TRBV5-1 and TRBJ1-2; the D is unclear. There are 15 residues in the CDR3. Per the germline V gene, CDR1 is SGHRS and CDR2 is YFSETQ. In DNA form, the CDR3 reads TGCGCCAGCACCTTGCTGGGAGGGTCCGACTATGGCTACACCTTC. It translates to CASTLLGGSDYGYTF.

This clonotype was detected many times. The chain combines TRBV5-1 with TRBJ2-1; unclear D gene. The germline V and J ends were trimmed by 0 bases and 8 bases, with 6 bases remaining between them. Germline CDR1 SGHRS, CDR2 YFSETQ. The CDR3 length is 12 residues. The CDR3 here is CASSLAFDEQFF. The CDR3 DNA follows: TGCGCCAGCAGCTTGGCCTTCGATGAGCAGTTCTTC.

Only a few counts were recorded for this clonotype. A much larger clonotype is one base distant, so this may be a read error. This chain connects TRBV6-1 to TRBJ2-2; D ambiguous. The V and J ends lost 4 bases and 4 bases respectively, with 10 bases between them. The germline V gene encodes CDR1 MNHNS and CDR2 SASEGT. This CDR3 region has 14 residues. The CDR3 sequence is CASSVARSTGELFF. The DNA of the CDR3 is TGTGCCAGCAGTGTGGCCAGAAGCACCGGGGAGCTGTTTTTT.

This clonotype was seen more than once but under ten times. No conserved phenylalanine or tryptophan ends this CDR3, so it is likely a read error. The chain couples TRBV28 to TRBJ2-7; D is unresolved. CDR1 and CDR2 (germline): MDHEN, SYDVKM. The CDR3 runs 12 residues. Trimming shortened V by 0 bases and J by 7 bases, and 7 bases separated the two germline ends. The CDR3 loop reads CASSLWRWEQYA. CDR3 bases: TGTGCCAGCAGTTTATGGCGGTGGGAGCAGTACGCC.

This clonotype was counted a few times. This chain connects TRBV7-2 to TRBJ1-5, with unresolved D. CDR1 is SGHTA and CDR2 is FQGNSA in the germline V gene. V gave up 5 bases and J gave up 2 bases, with 7 bases separating them. The length of the CDR3 is 13 residues. The CDR3 region has the DNA TGTGCCAGCAGCAAGCTCGGCAATCAGCCCCAGCATTTT. Protein: CASSKLGNQPQHF.

This clonotype occurred a few times. V and J are TRBV5-1 and TRBJ2-1; D is uncertain. V was shortened by 3 bases and J by 4 bases, with 14 bases between the two germline ends. The germline V gene encodes CDR1 SGHRS and CDR2 YFSETQ. This CDR3 is 15 amino acids long. The DNA for the CDR3 is TGCGCCAGCAGCTCGGCGTCTAACCCTTACAATGAGCAGTTCTTC. It encodes CASSSASNPYNEQFF.

The chain joins TRBV12-3 or TRBV12-4 to TRBJ2-7; the D gene is possibly TRBD1 (7 bases). CDR3 size: 13 residues. Trimming removed 7 bases at V and 7 bases at J, with 17 bases between. The CDR3 DNA reads TGTGCCAGCACAGGGGGGCCAGATTGGGAGCAGTACTTC. Translating it yields CASTGGPDWEQYF.

The chain combines TRBV18 with TRBJ1-6, with 7 bases matching TRBD1. Losses at the gene ends were 1 base for V and 0 bases for J; bases not matched to a gene: 3. The germline gives CDR1 KGHSH, CDR2 LQKENI. CDR3 length: 17 amino acids. The CDR3 DNA is TGTGCCAGCTCACCACGGACAGGCAGCTCCTATAATTCACCCCTCCACTTT. It specifies CASSPRTGSSYNSPLHF.

This clonotype came up a few times. CDR3 loop: CASSLGLAGGPYEQYV. The DNA for the CDR3 is TGCGCCAGCAGCTTGGGACTAGCGGGAGGACCCTACGAGCAGTACGTC. The rearrangement joins TRBV5-1 to TRBJ2-5; 13 bases are shared with TRBD2. The better agreement between TRBJ2-7 and the DNA end casts doubt on the J call. CDR3 length: 16 amino acids. CDR1 and CDR2 from the germline V gene are SGHRS and YFSETQ.

This clonotype occurred a few times. The rearrangement links TRBV27 to TRBJ2-3, with no clear D. The CDR3 has 15 residues. The V gene lost 3 bases and the J gene lost 5 bases, with 15 bases spanning the gap. Per the germline V gene, CDR1 is MNHEY and CDR2 is SMNVEV (reference sequence). As DNA, the CDR3 is TGTGCCAGCAGTTTGGCCCTGCCACACATAGATACGCAGTATTTT. Translation: CASSLALPHIDTQYF.

This chain links TRBV12-3 or TRBV12-4 with TRBJ2-3; 9 positions agree with TRBD2. The J segment lost 4 bases and the V segment lost 7 bases, leaving 6 bases of the junction unmatched. This CDR3 is 14 amino acids long. CDR3 region: CASTFSGGPDTQYF. CDR3 in DNA: TGTGCCAGCACCTTTAGCGGGGGCCCAGATACGCAGTATTTT.

This clonotype was seen only a few times. The J gene is TRBJ2-3, the V gene TRBV6-6; TRBD2 aligns across 7 bases. V shed 0 bases, J shed 6 bases, and the junction held 3 bases outside the gene matches. This CDR3 spans 14 amino acids. Germline CDR1 is MNHNY and CDR2 is SVGAGI (reference sequence). The CDR3 DNA reads TGTGCCAGCAGTTACTCGACCGGGAGGGATACGCAGTATTTT. This sequence encodes CASSYSTGRDTQYF.

This clonotype turned up a few times. This chain connects TRBV18 to TRBJ2-1, with D unclear. V was cut by 2 bases and J by 6 bases, with 8 bases left in between. This CDR3 is built from 13 residues. In germline, CDR1 is KGHSH, CDR2 LQKENI. The CDR3 region is CASSPTDINEQFF. DNA of the CDR3: TGTGCCAGCTCACCAACAGATATCAATGAGCAGTTCTTC.

This clonotype turned up a few times. The rearrangement links TRBV5-5 to TRBJ2-1, with unresolved D. The germline V gene has CDR1 SGHKS and CDR2 YYEKEE (reference sequence). V gave up 1 base and J gave up 8 bases, with 7 bases separating them. The CDR3 loop spans 12 amino acids. The CDR3 here is CASSLRIHEQFF. The CDR3 DNA reads TGTGCCAGCAGCTTGCGGATCCATGAGCAGTTCTTC.

The chain joins TRBV24-1 to TRBJ1-5; D is unresolved. Germline V lookup: CDR1 KGHDR, CDR2 SFDVKD. The CDR3 is made up of 15 amino acids. V lost 4 bases and J lost 0, with 9 bases in between. The CDR3 DNA sequence: TGTGCCACCAGTGACCTATCGACTAGCAATCAGCCCCAGCATTTT. Protein product: CATSDLSTSNQPQHF.

This clonotype was seen at least ten times. This chain connects TRBV7-2 to TRBJ2-1, with TRBD2 matching 9 bases. V lost 3 bases and J lost 4; bases outside the gene matches: 7. Germline values: CDR1 SGHTA, CDR2 FQGNSA. There are 16 residues in the CDR3. The CDR3 DNA reads as TGTGCCAGCAGCTTTGGCGCGGGAGGGCTATACAATGAGCAGTTCTTC. Translating gives CASSFGAGGLYNEQFF.

CDR3 in amino acids: CSVGPGDAPQHF. The CDR3 DNA is TGCAGCGTTGGCCCCGGGGATGCGCCCCAGCATTTT. The chain employs TRBV29-1 and TRBJ1-5; D not resolved. V was shortened by 4 bases and J by 9 bases, with 13 bases between the two germline ends. CDR3 length: 12 residues. Germline V gene sequence: CDR1 SQVTM, CDR2 ANQGSEA.

This chain links TRBV10-3 with TRBJ2-6; 8 bases agree with TRBD2. The CDR3 runs 15 residues. J lost 0 bases, V lost 8 bases, and 3 bases had no gene match. In germline, CDR1 is ENHRY, CDR2 SYGVKD. The CDR3, as DNA: TGTGCCATCTCAGCGGGGGACTCTGGGGCCAACGTCCTGACTTTC. Its protein is CAISAGDSGANVLTF.